This T cell receptor beta chain stems from a study of neoadjuvant anti-PD-1 for oral cavity cancer. Study-wide points: TCR analyses covered only a few patients per response group.

The repertoire was sequenced with immunoSEQ multiplex PCR; TCRdb's copy has only in-frame clones and lacks some. The sample holds roughly 9,600 clones, 66% seen once. This clone was seen a single time. Its antigen is not known. CDR1 is GTSNPN, CDR2 SVGIG, per germline (reference sequence). Trimming cost V 0 bases and J 5 bases, with 7 bases left between them. CDR3 length: 12 amino acids. Time point described: after neoadjuvant nivolumab, at surgical resection. The sequencing here drew on PBMCs, taken after nivolumab (anti-PD-1) treatment. J is TRBJ2-5 and V is TRBV30; no firm D call. The clonotype comes from a person between 40 and 80 years old with oral cavity squamous cell carcinoma. CDR3 bases: TGTGCCTGGAGTGTAGGTACCGAGACCCAGTACTTC. It yields the protein CAWSVGTETQYF. Full variable domain (rest looked up from reference TRBV30 and TRBJ2-5): SQTIHQWPATLVQPVGSPLSLECTVEGTSNPNLYWYRQAAGRGLQLLFYSVGIGQISSEVPQNLSASRPQDRQFILSSKKLLLSDSGFYLCAWSVGTETQYFGPGTRLLVL.